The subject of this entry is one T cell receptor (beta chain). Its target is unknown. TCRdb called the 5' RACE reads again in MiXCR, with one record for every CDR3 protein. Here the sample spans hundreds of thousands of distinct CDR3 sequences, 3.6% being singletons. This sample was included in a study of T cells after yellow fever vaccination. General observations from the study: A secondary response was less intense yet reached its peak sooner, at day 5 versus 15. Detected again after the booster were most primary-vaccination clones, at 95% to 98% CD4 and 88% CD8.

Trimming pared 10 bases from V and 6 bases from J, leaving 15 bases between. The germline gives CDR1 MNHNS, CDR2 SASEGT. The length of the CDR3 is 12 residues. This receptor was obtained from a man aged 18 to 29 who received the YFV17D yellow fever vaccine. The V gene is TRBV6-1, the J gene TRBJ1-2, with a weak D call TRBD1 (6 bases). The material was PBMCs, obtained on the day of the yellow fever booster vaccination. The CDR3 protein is CATLQGLHGYTF. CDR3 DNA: TGTGCCACCCTACAGGGTTTGCATGGCTACACCTTC.